This T cell receptor beta chain originates from a study of shared T cell receptors in the human thymus. CDR1 SGDLS and CDR2 YYNGEE come from the germline V gene. V lost 0 bases and J 5 bases, leaving 5 bases between the germline ends. CDR3 size: 12 residues. Assay used: immunoSEQ multiplex PCR; TCRdb lists only in-frame clones, some missing. The profile shows 500,000 to 750,000 clones, around 89% of them singletons. Separately, the same data were catalogued under a study of human thymus T cells. Turning to that study: Corrective surgery for congenital heart defects was being performed on the healthy Finnish infants who served as donors. Thymic material originated from resections removed in the course of corrective heart surgery. In thymic and blood repertoires alike, V and J usage looked biased. Among unrelated individuals, related research reported thymic repertoires that overlapped highly.

This receptor was obtained from a boy younger than two with a congenital heart defect. Sequenced input: thymocytes. The chain has TRBV9 and TRBJ2-5, with D perhaps TRBD2 (5 bases). The CDR3 DNA is TGTGCCAGCAGCGTAGGCGGGGAGACCCAGTACTTC. Its protein product is CASSVGGETQYF.